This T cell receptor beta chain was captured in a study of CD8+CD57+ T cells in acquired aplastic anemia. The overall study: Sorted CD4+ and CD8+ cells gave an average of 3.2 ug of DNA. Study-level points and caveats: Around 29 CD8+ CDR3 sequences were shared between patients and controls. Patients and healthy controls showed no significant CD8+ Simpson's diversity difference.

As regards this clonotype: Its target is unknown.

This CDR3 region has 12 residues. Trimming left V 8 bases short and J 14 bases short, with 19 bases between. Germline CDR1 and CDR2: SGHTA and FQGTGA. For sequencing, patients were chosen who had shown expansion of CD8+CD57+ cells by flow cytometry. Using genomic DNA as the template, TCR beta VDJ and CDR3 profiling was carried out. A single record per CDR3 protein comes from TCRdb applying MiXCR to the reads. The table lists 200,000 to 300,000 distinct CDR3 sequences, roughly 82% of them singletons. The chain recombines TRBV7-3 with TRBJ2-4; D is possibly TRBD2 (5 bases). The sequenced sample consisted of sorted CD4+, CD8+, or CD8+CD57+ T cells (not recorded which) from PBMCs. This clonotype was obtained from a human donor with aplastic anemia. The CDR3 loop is CASGGAGNLEYF. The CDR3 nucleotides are TGTGCCAGCGGAGGAGCTGGGAACCTCGAGTACTTC. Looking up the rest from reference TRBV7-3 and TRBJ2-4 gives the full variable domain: GAGVSQTPSNKVTEKGKYVELRCDPISGHTALYWYRQSLGQGPEFLIYFQGTGAADDSGLPNDRFFAVRPEGSVSTLKIQRTERGDSAVYLCASGGAGNLEYFGAGTRLSVL.